This T cell receptor (beta chain) was identified in a study of CD8+ T cells in alopecia areata. Study-level information: Treatment with tofacitinib (6 to 18 months) was followed by 6 months off drug.

Following extraction, RNA underwent reverse transcription to cDNA, which served as the sequencing template. Sequencing used immunoSEQ multiplex PCR; TCRdb keeps in-frame clones, though not all of them. In the table there are roughly 180,000 clones, 63% of which are singletons. Regarding this clone: Its antigen is undetermined.

Points from the study as a whole: Resident alphabeta T-cell populations of normal skin are likewise subject to sequencing in scalp samples.

The length of the CDR3 is 15 residues. Trimming took off 0 bases at V and 10 bases at J, with 18 bases between the two ends. Germline lookup yields CDR1 SEHNR and CDR2 FQNEAQ (reference sequence). Material: CD4+ T cells sorted from blood, obtained at week 0. The V call is TRBV7-9, the J call TRBJ1-1; tentative D call: TRBD1 (5 bases). This sequence was found in a human donor with alopecia areata. Here the CDR3 reads CASSLALVPGVSAFF. CDR3 bases: TGTGCCAGCAGCTTAGCGCTAGTTCCGGGGGTGTCAGCTTTCTTT.